This T cell receptor beta chain was captured in a study of metastatic and nonmetastatic thyroid tumors. This clone has a count of ten or more. TCRdb re-called clones via MiXCR from the PCR reads. Of some 93,000 clones detected, roughly 13% appear once; the ten largest clones hold approximately 10%. Ahead of thyroid surgery, no patient had received treatment of any kind. There are 19 residues in the CDR3. Germline V gives CDR1 SEHNR, CDR2 FQNEAQ (reference sequence). Trimming took 2 bases from V and 0 from J, leaving 19 bases between them. The receptor was derived from a female donor with papillary thyroid cancer or a benign thyroid nodule (not recorded which). Some clones in this sample may be carry-over from other donors' samples. The rearrangement uses TRBV7-9 and TRBJ2-2; tentatively, D is TRBD2 (7 bases). Sequenced material: blood. CDR3 DNA sequence: TGTGCCAGCAGCTTAAAGTTTTGGGAGGGGGATACGAACACCGGGGAGCTGTTTTTT. It yields the protein CASSLKFWEGDTNTGELFF.